One sample yielded the 13 T cell receptor beta chains listed below, sequenced in a study of blood T cell repertoires in COVID-19. Method: immunoSEQ multiplex PCR; TCRdb's copy keeps in-frame clones and lacks some. The data show a few hundred thousand clones, 75% to 90% seen once. The sequenced sample was peripheral blood. These receptor sequences come from a woman aged 40 to 49 who had recovered from COVID-19.

V usage is TRBV19 and J usage is TRBJ2-2; TRBD1 matches 10 bases. CDR3 length: 14 residues. CDR1 LNHDA and CDR2 SQIVND come from the germline V gene (reference sequence). Germline trimming cut 5 bases from V and 7 bases from J; bases unmatched to any gene: 4. This CDR3 reads CASSGTGDGGELFF. CDR3 sequence (DNA): TGTGCCAGTAGTGGGACAGGGGATGGCGGGGAGCTGTTTTTT.

J is TRBJ2-5 and V is TRBV5-1, with TRBD2 identical over 7 bases. Looked up from germline, CDR1 is SGHRS and CDR2 is YFSETQ. Trimming took 3 bases from V and 2 from J; bases not matched to a gene: 7. This CDR3 contains 15 residues. DNA of the CDR3: TGCGCCAGCAGCTGGCCCCCTAGCGGACAAGAGACCCAGTACTTC. Protein: CASSWPPSGQETQYF.

The rearrangement uses TRBV10-3 and TRBJ2-2; D is possibly TRBD2 (6 bases). This CDR3 spans 15 amino acids. Trimming left V 6 bases short and J 3 bases short, with 14 bases between. CDR1 is ENHRY and CDR2 is SYGVKD in the germline V gene. DNA for the CDR3: TGTGCCATCAGGGGTGGCGGGACCGACACCGGGGAGCTGTTTTTT. It specifies CAIRGGGTDTGELFF.

This clone was detected only once. A much larger clonotype is one base distant, so this may be a read error. The chain has TRBV7-8 and TRBJ2-1, with 11 bases that match TRBD2. Per the germline V gene, CDR1 is SGHVS and CDR2 is FQNEAQ. The CDR3 has 15 amino acids. J was trimmed by 3 bases and V by 5 bases; bases with no gene match: 3. CDR3 in amino acids: CASSPGTSGYNEQFF. CDR3 bases: TGTGCCAGCAGCCCCGGGACTAGCGGCTACAATGAGCAGTTCTTC.

CDR3 DNA: TGTGCCAGCAGTGACTCAATAGTCGGGTGTGGCAATCAGCCCCAGCATTTT. Translated, it gives CASSDSIVGCGNQPQHF. The chain joins TRBV6-4 to TRBJ1-5; no reliable D call. CDR1 MRHNA and CDR2 SNTAGT come from the germline V gene. The V gene lost 0 bases and the J gene lost 2 bases, with 14 bases spanning the gap. This CDR3 region has 17 residues.

The chain is built from TRBV24-1 and TRBJ2-1, with a weak D call TRBD2 (6 bases). Germline V gene data show CDR1 as KGHDR and CDR2 as SFDVKD. Trimming took off 7 bases at V and 5 bases at J, with 14 bases between the two ends. The CDR3 is 14 amino acids. As DNA, the CDR3 is TGTGCCACCAGGGGGGACTCCGGAGACAATGAGCAGTTCTTC. Amino acid sequence: CATRGDSGDNEQFF.

The J gene is TRBJ2-3, the V gene TRBV5-6; no definite D call. The V end was cut by 1 base, the J end by 10 bases, with 13 bases between. Germline CDR1 reads SGHDT; CDR2 reads YYEEEE. The CDR3 totals 13 residues. CDR3 amino acids: CASSLTDGHAQYF. The CDR3 coding sequence is TGTGCCAGCAGCTTGACAGACGGCCATGCGCAGTATTTT. Full variable domain (remainder filled in from reference TRBV5-6 and TRBJ2-3): DAGVTQSPTHLIKTRGQQVTLRCSPKSGHDTVSWYQQALGQGPQFIFQYYEEEERQRGNFPDRFSGHQFPNYSSELNVNALLLGDSALYLCASSLTDGHAQYFGPGTRLTVL.

This sequence joins TRBV11-2 and TRBJ2-3; D remains ambiguous. This CDR3 spans 13 amino acids. Germline V gene sequence: CDR1 SGHAT, CDR2 FQNNGV. Trimming pared 5 bases from V and 2 bases from J, leaving 8 bases between. The CDR3 DNA is TGTGCCAGCAGCCCCTATTACACAGATACGCAGTATTTT. This sequence encodes CASSPYYTDTQYF.

This CDR3 is CASSPSGTGNEKLFF. The CDR3 nucleotides read TGTGCCAGCAGCCCCTCCGGGACAGGAAATGAAAAACTGTTTTTT. The chain joins TRBV4-2 to TRBJ1-4, with 8 bases matching TRBD1. Trimming removed 4 bases from V and 5 bases from J; junction bases left unmatched: 6. Germline CDR1 is LGHNA and CDR2 is YNFKEQ. The CDR3 length is 15 residues.

V gene TRBV28 combines with J gene TRBJ2-1; 7 positions agree with TRBD2. This CDR3 has 13 residues. Per the germline V gene, CDR1 is MDHEN and CDR2 is SYDVKM. Trimming at V came to 6 bases and at J to 10 bases, leaving 9 bases not matched to a gene. The CDR3 coding sequence is TGTGCCAGCAGAATAAGCGGGATGGGCGAGCAGTTCTTC. Translation: CASRISGMGEQFF. The full variable domain, rest sourced from reference TRBV28 and TRBJ2-1, is DVKVTQSSRYLVKRTGEKVFLECVQDMDHENMFWYRQDPGLGLRLIYFSYDVKMKEKGDIPEGYSVSREKKERFSLILESASTNQTSMYLCASRISGMGEQFFGPGTRLTVL.

This chain connects TRBV6-2 or TRBV6-3 to TRBJ2-7; 8 bases agree with TRBD2. The ends lost 0 bases at V and 0 bases at J; junction bases unmatched: 10. This CDR3 is built from 18 residues. Germline loops: CDR1 MNHEY, CDR2 SVGEGT. The CDR3 DNA sequence: TGTGCCAGCAGTTACTCCGAACTAGCGGCCCTGATCTCCTACGAGCAGTACTTC. Amino acid sequence: CASSYSELAALISYEQYF.

This chain links TRBV28 with TRBJ1-6; TRBD1 matches at 7 bases. Germline lookup yields CDR1 MDHEN and CDR2 SYDVKM. V was clipped by 6 bases and J by 10 bases; unmatched bases: 9. The CDR3 has 14 amino acids. The CDR3 region is CASRSTGRGSPLHF. CDR3 nucleotides: TGTGCCAGCAGATCGACAGGGAGAGGGTCACCCCTCCACTTT.

The rearrangement links TRBV30 to TRBJ2-7; D is uncertain. Between the trimmed V and J ends, which lost 2 bases and 2 bases, there was a span of 10 bases. This CDR3 has 13 residues. Germline values: CDR1 GTSNPN, CDR2 SVGIG (reference sequence). As DNA, the CDR3 is TGTGCCTGGAGTTCAGGTCTGACCTACGAGCAGTACTTC. Amino acids: CAWSSGLTYEQYF.